Below, 5 T cell receptor beta chains from the same sample are listed, as sequenced in a study. TCRdb reprocessed the 5' RACE reads with MiXCR, giving one entry per CDR3 protein. The sample includes tens of thousands of distinct CDR3 sequences, 26% of them seen just once. Sequenced: naive CD4+ T cells sorted from a lymph node. This sample's subset: naive CD4+ T cells, CD4+CD45RA+CD25-. The receptors originated from a female donor with breast cancer.

V usage is TRBV5-1 and J usage is TRBJ2-5; D remains unclear. The CDR3 has 14 residues. Per germline, CDR1 SGHRS and CDR2 YFSETQ. V was pared by 4 bases and J by 5 bases, with 15 bases between. CDR3 DNA sequence: TGCGCCAGCAGCGCCGGGTCCCCCCCGGAGACCCAGTACTTC. Translation: CASSAGSPPETQYF.

This clonotype showed up many times. This chain joins TRBV15 and TRBJ2-6; unclear D gene. V was shortened by 1 base and J by 0 bases, with 16 bases between the two germline ends. The CDR3 is made up of 19 amino acids. The germline V gene has CDR1 LNHNV and CDR2 YYDKDF (reference sequence). CDR3 DNA sequence: TGTGCCACCAGCAGAGTTCCAGGAAACCCCCACTCTGGGGCCAACGTCCTGACTTTC. Translated, it gives CATSRVPGNPHSGANVLTF.

Many counts were recorded for this clonotype. V gene TRBV27 combines with J gene TRBJ2-3; no reliable D call. CDR1 and CDR2 from the germline V gene are MNHEY and SMNVEV (reference sequence). This CDR3 region has 13 residues. V was trimmed by 5 bases and J by 2 bases, leaving 8 bases between them. The CDR3 nucleotides are TGTGCCAGCAGTCCAGGTTTCACAGATACGCAGTATTTT. Protein: CASSPGFTDTQYF.

Note on this clonotype: This may be a read error: a much more frequent sequence differs by one nucleotide. The chain joins TRBV5-1 to TRBJ2-2; D unresolved. CDR3 length: 13 amino acids. Germline lookup yields CDR1 SGHRS and CDR2 YFSETQ. Trimming pared 1 base from V and 7 bases from J, leaving 8 bases between. The CDR3 loop is CASSLIGNGELFF. The CDR3 nucleotides are TGCGCCAGCAGCTTGATTGGCAACGGGGAGCTGTTTTTT. Full variable domain (outside the CDR3, taken from reference TRBV5-1 and TRBJ2-2): KAGVTQTPRYLIKTRGQQVTLSCSPISGHRSVSWYQQTPGQGLQFLFEYFSETQRNKGNFPGRFSGRQFSNSRSEMNVSTLELGDSALYLCASSLIGNGELFFGEGSRLTVL.

This clonotype was counted ten times or more. The chain combines TRBV20-1 with TRBJ1-5; D is possibly TRBD1 (5 bases). Trimming shortened V by 6 bases and J by 4 bases, and 16 bases separated the two germline ends. Germline V lookup: CDR1 DFQATT, CDR2 SNEGSKA (reference sequence). The CDR3 is 14 residues long. In DNA, the CDR3 is TGCAGTGCCCCTCGCGGGACCTCGAATCAGCCCCAGCATTTT. It encodes CSAPRGTSNQPQHF.